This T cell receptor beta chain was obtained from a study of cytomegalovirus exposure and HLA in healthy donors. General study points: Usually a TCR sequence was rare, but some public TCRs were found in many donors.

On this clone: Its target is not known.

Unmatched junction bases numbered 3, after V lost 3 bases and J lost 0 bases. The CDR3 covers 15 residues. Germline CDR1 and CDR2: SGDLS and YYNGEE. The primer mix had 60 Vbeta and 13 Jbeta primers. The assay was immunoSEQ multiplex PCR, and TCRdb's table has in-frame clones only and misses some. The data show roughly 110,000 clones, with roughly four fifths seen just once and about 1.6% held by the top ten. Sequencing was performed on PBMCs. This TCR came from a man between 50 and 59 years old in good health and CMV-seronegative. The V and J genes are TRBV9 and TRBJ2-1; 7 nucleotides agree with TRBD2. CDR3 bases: TGTGCCAGCAGCGAGCGGGGAAGCTCCTACAATGAGCAGTTCTTC. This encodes CASSERGSSYNEQFF.